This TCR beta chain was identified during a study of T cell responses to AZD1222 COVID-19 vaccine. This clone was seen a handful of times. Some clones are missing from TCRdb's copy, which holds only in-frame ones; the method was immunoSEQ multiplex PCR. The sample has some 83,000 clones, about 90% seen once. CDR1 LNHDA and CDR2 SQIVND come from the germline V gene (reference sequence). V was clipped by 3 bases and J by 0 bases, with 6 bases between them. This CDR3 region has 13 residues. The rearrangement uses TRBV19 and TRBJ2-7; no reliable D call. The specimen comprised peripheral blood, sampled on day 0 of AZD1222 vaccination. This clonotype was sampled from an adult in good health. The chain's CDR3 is CASSMVYSYEQYF. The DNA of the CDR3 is TGTGCCAGTAGTATGGTTTACTCCTACGAGCAGTACTTC.